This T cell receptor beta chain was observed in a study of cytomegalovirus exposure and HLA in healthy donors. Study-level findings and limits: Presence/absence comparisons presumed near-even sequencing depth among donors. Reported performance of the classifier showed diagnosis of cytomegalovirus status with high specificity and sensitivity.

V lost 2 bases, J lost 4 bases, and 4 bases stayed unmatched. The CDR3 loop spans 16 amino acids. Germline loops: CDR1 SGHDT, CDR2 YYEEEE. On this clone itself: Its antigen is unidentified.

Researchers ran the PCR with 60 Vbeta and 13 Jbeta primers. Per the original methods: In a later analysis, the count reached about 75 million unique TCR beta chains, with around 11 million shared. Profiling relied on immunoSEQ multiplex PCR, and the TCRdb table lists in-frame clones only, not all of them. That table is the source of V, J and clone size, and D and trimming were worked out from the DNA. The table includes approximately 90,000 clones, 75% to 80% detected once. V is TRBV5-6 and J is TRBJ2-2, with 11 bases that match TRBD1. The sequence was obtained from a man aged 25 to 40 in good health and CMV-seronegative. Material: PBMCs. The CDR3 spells CASSFGTGGGTGELFF. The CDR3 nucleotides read TGTGCCAGCAGCTTCGGGACAGGGGGAGGCACCGGGGAGCTGTTTTTT.